Here is one TCR beta chain with its context. This clonotype was seen at least ten times. Its binding antigen is unknown. Per-nucleotide qualities are absent, and no much larger clonotype sits a single base away. The ophthalmopathy patients had moderately to severely active disease, with a Clinical Activity Score of 3 or higher, a NOSPECS grade of 4 or higher, and a disease duration of less than 3 months. Anyone with other autoimmune diseases, uncontrolled infections, pregnancy or lactation was excluded from the study. Diagnosis relied on clinical symptoms, serum thyroxine, TRAb, thyroid ultrasound and orbital computed tomography. Using Ficoll-Paque density gradient centrifugation, PBMCs were isolated from approximately 11 ml of fresh peripheral blood. Total RNA was extracted with Trizol reagent and quality-checked on an Agilent 2100 Bioanalyzer. For repertoire sequencing, TCR beta CDR3 regions were amplified from RNA transcripts. The first round of RT-PCR was done with HTBI primers and the Qiagen OneStep RT-PCR kit, and was followed by a second round of multiplex PCR, then size selection and purification. Libraries were sequenced on an Illumina HiSeq2000 using paired-end 100 bp reads. The original methods were these. SOAPnuke was used to process the reads, removing any read that contained adapters or uncalled bases, had a mean Phred below 15, or lacked an exact match to the constant primer or identifier. COPE v1.2.5 was used to merge high-quality paired reads. Each unique nucleotide sequence was defined as a clonotype, and clonotypes were aligned to IMGT TRB V, D and J references with MiTCR v1.1. Analysis was restricted to V-J combinations with a frequency above 0.0001, which covered roughly 99% of repertoires. A TCR clonal expansion and chaos score per V-J combination was defined as the ratio of F50 clonal expansion to chaos observed in the TCRdist matrix. Welch's t-statistics and random forest were used to reduce features to 13 V-J combinations, which were fed into a naive Bayes classifier. The similarity between thyroid and blood repertoires was quantified using the Morisita-Horn index. TCRdb reran the public reads through fastp at Q25 and MiXCR, keeping productive beta chains. CDR3 protein sequences are deduplicated, and each keeps its most common genes and DNA. For this entry, the V and J calls and clone size follow TCRdb and not the study's own pipeline. Within this sample are almost 400,000 distinct CDR3 sequences, with 15% to 20% of them counted one time only. The ten largest clonotypes hold 1.5% to 2% of the sample.

The germline V gene provides CDR1 MNHNS and CDR2 SASEGT. CDR3 length: 17 amino acids, cysteine to phenylalanine. Only the CDR3 DNA is retained, 51 bases long and in frame from the first base. V is pruned by 2 bases and J by 2 bases, leaving 6 bases of the junction without a gene match. The data were obtained in a study of Graves' ophthalmopathy and Graves' hyperthyroidism (dated by TCRdb to between 2017 and 2018). Describing the broader study: Peripheral blood samples were taken at the time of initial diagnosis, before any treatment was given. The roughly 91 discovery patients were randomly divided into training and test sets at a 7:3 ratio. An independent validation cohort comprised around 19 hyperthyroidism patients and about 16 patients who later progressed from hyperthyroidism to ophthalmopathy. In total, approximately 130 blood samples were TCR-sequenced: around 42 ophthalmopathy, some 72 hyperthyroidism and about 17 hyperthyroidism-to-ophthalmopathy patients. Following sampling, methimazole starting at 30 mg daily was administered to hyperthyroidism patients, and high-dose intravenous methylprednisolone was administered to ophthalmopathy patients. In about 6 hyperthyroidism patients, the T-cell repertoire of thyroid tissue was compared with the T-cell repertoire of blood. To explore V-J signatures distinguishing ophthalmopathy from hyperthyroidism, a discovery set of 100 patients (about 44 ophthalmopathy, 55 to 60 stable hyperthyroidism) was enrolled. TCR beta repertoire signatures were used to distinguish Graves' ophthalmopathy from Graves' hyperthyroidism and to predict progression to ophthalmopathy. What the study reported, not specific to this receptor: In cross-validation, the 13-signature model distinguished ophthalmopathy from stable hyperthyroidism with approximately 88% sensitivity and just under 84% specificity, and in the test set the corresponding values were approximately 80% and 75%. Sample size was not statistically predetermined, and group allocation was not concealed from the investigators. Most expanded thyroid clonotypes with frequency above 0.001 were also detected in blood, suggesting blood repertoires may reflect the thyroid immune response. In validation, the model predicted ophthalmopathy progression with more than 70% sensitivity and 72.22% specificity; 12 predicted patients were CT-confirmed with GO in a median of roughly 6.8 months.

The TCR sequence derives from a woman in her late teens or twenties with Graves' ophthalmopathy. Donor details come from another sample of the same person, matched by shared clones. The rearrangement combines TRBV6-1 with TRBJ2-5, with TRBD2 identical over 12 junction bases. Sequences were obtained from peripheral blood. The CDR3 region reads CASSESTSGSRQETQYF. The DNA reads TGTGCCAGCAGTGAATCGACTAGCGGGAGTCGGCAAGAGACCCAGTACTTC.